This TCR beta chain emerged from a study of naive and memory T cell subsets. Two oligonucleotides, mixed equimolar, formed the beta constant-region primer covering TRBC1 and TRBC2. Four rounds of PCR amplified the ligated cDNA using nested alpha and beta constant-region primers plus SP2. A single record per CDR3 protein comes from TCRdb applying MiXCR to the UMI-ligation and nested PCR reads. The sample records some 82,000 distinct CDR3 sequences, about 9.9% being singletons. This CDR3 contains 16 residues. V dropped 2 bases and J dropped 3; count of bases not matched to a gene: 7. CDR1 MNHNY and CDR2 SVGAGI come from the germline V gene (reference sequence). Only a few counts were recorded for this clonotype.

The sequence came from a human donor in good health. The chain couples TRBV6-6 to TRBJ2-1; 7 bases are a match to TRBD2. The sequenced sample consisted of naive CD8+ T cells from blood. The CDR3 DNA reads as TGTGCCAGCAGTTACGCACTAGCGCCAGACTACAATGAGCAGTTCTTC. Its translation is CASSYALAPDYNEQFF.